The next 24 T cell receptor beta chains were all read from a single sample in a study of shared clonotypes between healthy human individuals. Sequenced by immunoSEQ multiplex PCR; TCRdb stores in-frame clones only, minus some. The repertoire has some 300,000 clones, around 70% of them found once; the top ten carry 8.5% to 12%. Sample: memory CD4+ T cells sorted from blood. As for subset: CD45RA-negative fraction. These receptor sequences come from a man aged 30 to 45 in good health.

The chain has TRBV29-1 and TRBJ2-1, with 12 bases identical to TRBD2. V shed 1 base and J 6 bases; nucleotides not matched to a gene: 7. The CDR3 runs to 16 residues. From germline, CDR1 is SQVTM and CDR2 ANQGSEA. The CDR3 spells CSVEGLRTSGTNEQFF. The CDR3 bases are TGCAGCGTTGAAGGCCTCAGGACTAGCGGGACCAATGAGCAGTTCTTC.

The genes are TRBV19 and TRBJ2-2; either TRBD1 or TRBD2 may fit D (6 bases each). The CDR3 is 15 amino acids. V lost 6 bases and J lost 2, with 13 bases in between. Germline values: CDR1 LNHDA, CDR2 SQIVND (reference sequence). The CDR3 protein is CASRGGGSNTGELFF. DNA of the CDR3: TGTGCCAGTAGAGGGGGAGGTTCCAACACCGGGGAGCTGTTTTTT.

This clone appeared once. The genes are TRBV9 and TRBJ1-1; D unclear. Germline-derived CDR1 and CDR2 are SGDLS and YYNGEE. CDR3 length: 14 amino acids. Between the trimmed V and J ends, which lost 0 bases and 1 base, there was a span of 7 bases. The CDR3 DNA reads as TGTGCCAGCAGCGTAGCCCAGAAGAACACTGAAGCTTTCTTT. The encoded protein is CASSVAQKNTEAFF.

The gene calls are TRBV19 and TRBJ1-5; the D gene is possibly TRBD1 (6 bases). The germline V gene encodes CDR1 LNHDA and CDR2 SQIVND (reference sequence). The CDR3 has 15 amino acids. V was clipped by 4 bases and J by 0 bases, with 10 bases between them. The CDR3 coding sequence is TGTGCCAGTAGTACTTTGGACAGTAGCAATCAGCCCCAGCATTTT. Translated, it gives CASSTLDSSNQPQHF. Filled out from reference TRBV19 and TRBJ1-5, the complete variable domain reads DGGITQSPKYLFRKEGQNVTLSCEQNLNHDAMYWYRQDPGQGLRLIYYSQIVNDFQKGDIAEGYSVSREKKESFPLTVTSAQKNPTAFYLCASSTLDSSNQPQHFGDGTRLSIL.

The rearrangement uses TRBV28 and TRBJ1-5; no definite D call. The CDR3 consists of 14 residues. V gave up 5 bases and J gave up 6 bases, with 14 bases separating them. Germline V gene sequence: CDR1 MDHEN, CDR2 SYDVKM. The CDR3 sequence is CASSPLGGVQPQHF. CDR3 bases: TGTGCCAGCAGTCCGTTAGGCGGGGTTCAGCCCCAGCATTTT.

The genes are TRBV10-3 and TRBJ2-1, with TRBD2 as a possible D gene (5 bases). The CDR3 contains 15 residues. CDR1 and CDR2 from the germline V gene are ENHRY and SYGVKD. Trimming cost V 2 bases and J 3 bases, with 11 bases left between them. The CDR3 protein is CAISETGDYYNEQFF. The CDR3 DNA is TGTGCCATCAGTGAGACCGGAGACTACTACAATGAGCAGTTCTTC.

This sequence joins TRBV27 and TRBJ1-5, with D uncertain. CDR3 length equals 15 residues. Germline assignment: CDR1 MNHEY and CDR2 SMNVEV (reference sequence). V was shortened by 1 base and J by 9 bases, with 16 bases between the two germline ends. DNA for the CDR3: TGTGCCAGCAGTTTATTATCCCGGGCCGGGCGGCCCCAGCATTTT. This codes for CASSLLSRAGRPQHF.

Only a few counts were recorded for this clone. The chain links TRBV7-2 to TRBJ2-2, with TRBD1 identical over 7 bases. Germline trimming cut 6 bases from V and 1 base from J; bases unmatched to any gene: 5. The germline gives CDR1 SGHTA, CDR2 FQGNSA. This CDR3 spans 15 amino acids. CDR3 coding DNA: TGTGCCAGCAGTCGGGACAGAGTGAACACCGGGGAGCTGTTTTTT. As protein: CASSRDRVNTGELFF.

V is TRBV4-3 and J is TRBJ2-2; D possibly corresponds to TRBD1 (6 bases). Germline values: CDR1 LGHNA, CDR2 YSLEER. The CDR3 runs 16 residues. Trimming pared 5 bases from V and 2 bases from J, leaving 15 bases between. In DNA form, the CDR3 reads TGCGCCAGCAGCTATATAACAGGGTACAACACCGGGGAGCTGTTTTTT. Amino acid sequence: CASSYITGYNTGELFF.

A remark on this clone: Other nucleotide sequences from this sample produce the same CDR3. V and J are TRBV5-1 and TRBJ1-4; TRBD1 matches at 8 bases. V lost 1 base to trimming and J lost 8 bases; unmatched junction nucleotides: 4. This CDR3 is built from 14 residues. Germline V lookup: CDR1 SGHRS, CDR2 YFSETQ. DNA for the CDR3: TGCGCCAGCAGCTTGCAGGGGGCAAGAGAAAAACTGTTTTTT. This gives the protein CASSLQGAREKLFF.

The chain employs TRBV6-1 and TRBJ2-2, with D maybe TRBD2 (6 bases). The germline CDR1 and CDR2 sequences are MNHNS and SASEGT. V was cut by 9 bases and J by 7 bases, with 15 bases left in between. This CDR3 is 13 amino acids long. The chain's CDR3 is CASHRGGIGELFF. The CDR3 bases are TGTGCCAGTCACCGCGGAGGGATCGGGGAGCTGTTTTTT.

This chain links TRBV20-1 with TRBJ1-3; D is undetermined. V lost 4 bases to trimming and J lost 3 bases, with 4 bases between them. This CDR3 contains 11 residues. Germline CDR1 is DFQATT and CDR2 is SNEGSKA (reference sequence). CDR3 coding DNA: TGCAGTGCTATACTTGGAAACACCATATATTTT. Its translation: CSAILGNTIYF.

V and J are TRBV27 and TRBJ2-7; a weak D match, TRBD2 (6 bases). V dropped 5 bases and J dropped 4 bases, with 12 bases sitting between them. Per germline, CDR1 MNHEY and CDR2 SMNVEV (reference sequence). The length of the CDR3 is 13 residues. The CDR3 coding sequence is TGTGCCAGCAGTACTCGTCGGGGGTACGAGCAGTACTTC. Translating gives CASSTRRGYEQYF.

The V and J genes are TRBV28 and TRBJ1-5; D is unresolved. Germline V gene lookup returns CDR1 MDHEN and CDR2 SYDVKM. Trimming shortened V by 3 bases and J by 7 bases, and 10 bases separated the two germline ends. The CDR3 extends over 13 amino acids. CDR3 in DNA: TGTGCCAGCAGTTTCCCGAAGGGCCAGCCCCAGCATTTT. This gives the protein CASSFPKGQPQHF. Drawing the rest from reference TRBV28 and TRBJ1-5, the complete variable domain is DVKVTQSSRYLVKRTGEKVFLECVQDMDHENMFWYRQDPGLGLRLIYFSYDVKMKEKGDIPEGYSVSREKKERFSLILESASTNQTSMYLCASSFPKGQPQHFGDGTRLSIL.

The genes are TRBV5-1 and TRBJ2-1; D ambiguous. The CDR3 covers 16 residues. The ends were cut back, 0 bases at V and 1 base at J, with 11 bases in the middle. From germline, CDR1 is SGHRS and CDR2 YFSETQ. The CDR3 sequence: CASSLVSSYSYNEQFF. DNA for the CDR3: TGCGCCAGCAGCTTGGTTTCCTCGTATTCCTACAATGAGCAGTTCTTC.

This clone was detected ten times or more. The rearrangement links TRBV5-1 to TRBJ2-1; no clear D gene. This CDR3 is 14 amino acids long. The germline V gene encodes CDR1 SGHRS and CDR2 YFSETQ. V lost 4 bases to trimming and J lost 3 bases, with 11 bases between them. The CDR3 nucleotides are TGCGCCAGCAGCCCCCCCCCGGACTACAATGAGCAGTTCTTC. Translating it yields CASSPPPDYNEQFF.

The CDR3 DNA reads TGCAGTGCTGGCAAGGGTCAGTACTTC. Its translation is CSAGKGQYF. The J gene is TRBJ2-7, the V gene TRBV20-1; D is unclear. The CDR3 extends over 9 amino acids. Trimming pared 5 bases from V and 10 bases from J, leaving 9 bases between. The V gene's germline CDR1 is DFQATT and CDR2 SNEGSKA (reference sequence).

CDR3 protein: CASSLGTGAPQETQYF. CDR3 in DNA: TGTGCCAGCAGCCTGGGGACAGGAGCCCCCCAAGAGACCCAGTACTTC. The V call is TRBV7-9, the J call TRBJ2-5; 8 nucleotides match TRBD1. This CDR3 comprises 16 residues. From germline, CDR1 is SEHNR and CDR2 FQNEAQ (reference sequence). Trimming took 5 bases from V and 1 from J; bases not matched to a gene: 9.

This clone showed up just once. V usage is TRBV9 and J usage is TRBJ2-1; D ambiguous. The CDR3 extends over 14 amino acids. V lost 4 bases to trimming and J lost 6 bases, with 14 bases between them. The germline V gene has CDR1 SGDLS and CDR2 YYNGEE. As DNA, the CDR3 is TGTGCCAGCAGCTCCCAAATAGCCCTCAATGAGCAGTTCTTC. Its translation is CASSSQIALNEQFF.

This clone was seen a single time. The chain couples TRBV18 to TRBJ2-7; 7 positions agree with TRBD2. This CDR3 comprises 16 residues. CDR1 KGHSH and CDR2 LQKENI come from the germline V gene. V shed 3 bases, J shed 3 bases, and the junction held 11 bases outside the gene matches. In nucleotides, the CDR3 is TGTGCCAGCTCACCGAGAGCGGGAATCTACAACTACGAGCAGTACTTC. Protein sequence: CASSPRAGIYNYEQYF.

This chain joins TRBV14 and TRBJ2-3, with D perhaps matching TRBD1 (6 bases). The germline V gene has CDR1 SGHDN and CDR2 FVKESK. Trimming left V 0 bases short and J 6 bases short, with 16 bases between. This CDR3 is 16 amino acids long. CDR3 amino acids: CASSQDSWVGGDTQYF. As DNA, the CDR3 is TGTGCCAGCAGCCAAGATTCCTGGGTTGGGGGCGATACGCAGTATTTT.

V and J are TRBV28 and TRBJ2-2; 7 bases are a match to TRBD1. The trim removed 6 bases at V and 14 bases at J, leaving 15 bases unmatched. The CDR3 consists of 14 residues. Looked up from germline, CDR1 is MDHEN and CDR2 is SYDVKM. The CDR3 here is CASRKRNRDSELFF. The CDR3 nucleotides read TGTGCCAGCAGGAAAAGAAACCGGGACAGTGAACTGTTTTTT. The full variable domain, rest sourced from reference TRBV28 and TRBJ2-2, is DVKVTQSSRYLVKRTGEKVFLECVQDMDHENMFWYRQDPGLGLRLIYFSYDVKMKEKGDIPEGYSVSREKKERFSLILESASTNQTSMYLCASRKRNRDSELFFGEGSRLTVL.

The chain has TRBV29-1 and TRBJ2-7, with TRBD1 identical over 11 bases. Germline assignment: CDR1 SQVTM and CDR2 ANQGSEA. CDR3 length: 15 residues. Unmatched junction bases numbered 6, after V lost 2 bases and J lost 3 bases. This CDR3 reads CSVEFGTGGDYEQYF. CDR3 nucleotides: TGCAGCGTTGAATTCGGGACAGGGGGAGACTACGAGCAGTACTTC.

The table lists this clone with a few counts. V is TRBV6-1 and J is TRBJ2-7, with 10 bases matching TRBD2. The CDR3 contains 15 residues. With 0 bases clipped from V and 2 bases from J, the junction kept 1 base outside the gene matches. Germline CDR1 reads MNHNS; CDR2 reads SASEGT. CDR3 region: CASSEALAGAYEQYF. The CDR3 coding sequence is TGTGCCAGCAGTGAAGCGCTAGCGGGAGCCTACGAGCAGTACTTC.